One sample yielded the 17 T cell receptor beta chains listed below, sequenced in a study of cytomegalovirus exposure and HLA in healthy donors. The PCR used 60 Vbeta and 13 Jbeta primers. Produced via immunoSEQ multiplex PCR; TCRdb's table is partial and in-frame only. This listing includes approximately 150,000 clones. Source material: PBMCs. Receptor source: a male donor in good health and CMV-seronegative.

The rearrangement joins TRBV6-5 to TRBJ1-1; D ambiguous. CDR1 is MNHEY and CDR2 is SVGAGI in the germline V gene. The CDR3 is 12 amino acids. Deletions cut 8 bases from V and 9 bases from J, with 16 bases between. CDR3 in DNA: TGTGCCAGCCGTTCGGAGGGATGGAAAGCTTTCTTT. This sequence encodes CASRSEGWKAFF.

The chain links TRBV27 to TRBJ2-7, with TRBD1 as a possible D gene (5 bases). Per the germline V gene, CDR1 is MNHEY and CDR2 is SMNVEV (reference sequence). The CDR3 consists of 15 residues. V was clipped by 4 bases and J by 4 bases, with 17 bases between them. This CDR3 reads CASSYGAGYGYEQYF. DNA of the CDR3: TGTGCCAGCAGTTATGGGGCAGGGTATGGGTACGAGCAGTACTTC.

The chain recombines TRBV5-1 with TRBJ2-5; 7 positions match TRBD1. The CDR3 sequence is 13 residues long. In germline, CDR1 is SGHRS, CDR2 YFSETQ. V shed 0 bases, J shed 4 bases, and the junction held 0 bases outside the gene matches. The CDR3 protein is CASSLGQGETQYF. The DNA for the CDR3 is TGCGCCAGCAGCTTGGGACAGGGAGAGACCCAGTACTTC.

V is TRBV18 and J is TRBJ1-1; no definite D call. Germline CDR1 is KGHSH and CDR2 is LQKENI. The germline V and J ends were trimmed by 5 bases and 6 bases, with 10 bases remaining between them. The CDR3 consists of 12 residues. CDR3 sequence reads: CASSEFGAEAFF. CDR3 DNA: TGTGCCAGCTCAGAATTCGGGGCTGAAGCTTTCTTT.

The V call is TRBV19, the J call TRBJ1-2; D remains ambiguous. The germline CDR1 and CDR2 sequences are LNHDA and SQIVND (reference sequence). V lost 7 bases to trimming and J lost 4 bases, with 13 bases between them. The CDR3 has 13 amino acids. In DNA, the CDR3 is TGTGCCAGTACGGTGAGGGCGGGCTATGGCTACACCTTC. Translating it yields CASTVRAGYGYTF.

In nucleotides, the CDR3 is TGTGCCAGCAGTGTGTTGGGAGAATGGAATCAGCCCCAGCATTTT. Protein sequence: CASSVLGEWNQPQHF. This chain uses TRBV6-1 with TRBJ1-5; no definite D call. Between the trimmed V and J ends, which lost 4 bases and 4 bases, there was a span of 14 bases. The CDR3 runs 15 residues. Per the germline V gene, CDR1 is MNHNS and CDR2 is SASEGT.

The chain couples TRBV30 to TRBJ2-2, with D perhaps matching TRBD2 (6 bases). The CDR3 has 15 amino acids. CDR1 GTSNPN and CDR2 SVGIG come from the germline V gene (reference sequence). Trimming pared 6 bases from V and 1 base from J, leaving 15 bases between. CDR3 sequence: CACTRNSGNTGELFF. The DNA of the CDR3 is TGTGCCTGCACTCGGAATAGCGGGAACACCGGGGAGCTGTTTTTT.

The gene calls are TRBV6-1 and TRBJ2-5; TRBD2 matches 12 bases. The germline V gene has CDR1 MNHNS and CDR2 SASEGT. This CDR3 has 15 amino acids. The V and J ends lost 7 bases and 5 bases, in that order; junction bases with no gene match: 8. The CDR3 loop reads CASNGRLAGVETQYF. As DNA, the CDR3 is TGTGCCAGCAATGGGAGACTAGCGGGAGTGGAGACCCAGTACTTC.

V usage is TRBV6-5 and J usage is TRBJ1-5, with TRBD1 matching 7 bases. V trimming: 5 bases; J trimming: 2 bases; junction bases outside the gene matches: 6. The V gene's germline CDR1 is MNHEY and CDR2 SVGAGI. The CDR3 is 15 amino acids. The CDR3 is CASSGRQGGNQPQHF. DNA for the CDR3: TGTGCCAGCAGTGGGCGACAGGGAGGCAATCAGCCCCAGCATTTT.

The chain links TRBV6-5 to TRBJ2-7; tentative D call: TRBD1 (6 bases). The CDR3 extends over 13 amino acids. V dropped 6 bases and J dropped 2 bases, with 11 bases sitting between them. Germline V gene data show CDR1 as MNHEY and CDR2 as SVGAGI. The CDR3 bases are TGTGCCAGCAGACCGGGACATACCTACGAGCAGTACTTC. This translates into CASRPGHTYEQYF.

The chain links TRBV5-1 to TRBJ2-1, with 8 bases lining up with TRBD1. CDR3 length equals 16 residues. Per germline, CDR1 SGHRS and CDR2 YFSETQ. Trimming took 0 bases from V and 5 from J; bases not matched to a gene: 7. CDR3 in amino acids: CASSLALQGGDNEQFF. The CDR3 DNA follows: TGCGCCAGCAGCTTGGCCTTACAGGGGGGAGACAATGAGCAGTTCTTC. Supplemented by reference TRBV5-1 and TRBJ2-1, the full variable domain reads KAGVTQTPRYLIKTRGQQVTLSCSPISGHRSVSWYQQTPGQGLQFLFEYFSETQRNKGNFPGRFSGRQFSNSRSEMNVSTLELGDSALYLCASSLALQGGDNEQFFGPGTRLTVL.

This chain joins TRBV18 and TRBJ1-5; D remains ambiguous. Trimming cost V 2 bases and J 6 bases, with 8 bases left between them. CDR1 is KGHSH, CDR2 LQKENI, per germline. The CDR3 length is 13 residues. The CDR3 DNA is TGTGCCAGCTCACCATGGGCTTTTCAGCCCCAGCATTTT. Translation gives CASSPWAFQPQHF.

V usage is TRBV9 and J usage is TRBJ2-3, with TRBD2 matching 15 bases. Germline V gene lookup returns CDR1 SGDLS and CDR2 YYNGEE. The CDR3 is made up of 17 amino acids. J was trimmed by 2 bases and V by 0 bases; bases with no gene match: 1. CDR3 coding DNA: TGTGCCAGCAGCGTAGGGACTAGCGGGGGGGTCACAGATACGCAGTATTTT. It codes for CASSVGTSGGVTDTQYF.

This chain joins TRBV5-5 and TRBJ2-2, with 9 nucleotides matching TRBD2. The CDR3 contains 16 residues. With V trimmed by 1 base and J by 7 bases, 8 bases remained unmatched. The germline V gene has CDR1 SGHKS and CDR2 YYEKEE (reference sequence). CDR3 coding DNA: TGTGCCAGCAGCTTGCCTAGCGGGGTAGATAGCGGGGAGCTGTTTTTT. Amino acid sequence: CASSLPSGVDSGELFF.

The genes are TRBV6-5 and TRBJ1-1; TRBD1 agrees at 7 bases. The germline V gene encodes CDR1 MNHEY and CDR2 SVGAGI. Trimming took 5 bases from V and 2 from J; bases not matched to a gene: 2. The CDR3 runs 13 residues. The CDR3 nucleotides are TGTGCCAGCAGTCGACAGGGAAACACTGAAGCTTTCTTT. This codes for CASSRQGNTEAFF.

CDR3 sequence: CASSPEDSSYNSPLHF. The CDR3 nucleotides are TGTGCCAGCTCACCAGAGGACAGCTCCTATAATTCACCCCTCCACTTT. This rearrangement joins TRBV18 to TRBJ1-6; the D gene is possibly TRBD1 (6 bases). The V gene's germline CDR1 is KGHSH and CDR2 LQKENI. This CDR3 comprises 16 residues. V gave up 2 bases and J gave up 0 bases, with 8 bases separating them.

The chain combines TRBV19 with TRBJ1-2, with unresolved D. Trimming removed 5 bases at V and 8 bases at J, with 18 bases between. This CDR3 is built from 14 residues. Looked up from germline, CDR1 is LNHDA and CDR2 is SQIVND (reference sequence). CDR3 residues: CASSSLTSLGGYTF. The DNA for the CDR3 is TGTGCCAGTAGTTCTTTGACCAGCCTAGGAGGCTACACCTTC.